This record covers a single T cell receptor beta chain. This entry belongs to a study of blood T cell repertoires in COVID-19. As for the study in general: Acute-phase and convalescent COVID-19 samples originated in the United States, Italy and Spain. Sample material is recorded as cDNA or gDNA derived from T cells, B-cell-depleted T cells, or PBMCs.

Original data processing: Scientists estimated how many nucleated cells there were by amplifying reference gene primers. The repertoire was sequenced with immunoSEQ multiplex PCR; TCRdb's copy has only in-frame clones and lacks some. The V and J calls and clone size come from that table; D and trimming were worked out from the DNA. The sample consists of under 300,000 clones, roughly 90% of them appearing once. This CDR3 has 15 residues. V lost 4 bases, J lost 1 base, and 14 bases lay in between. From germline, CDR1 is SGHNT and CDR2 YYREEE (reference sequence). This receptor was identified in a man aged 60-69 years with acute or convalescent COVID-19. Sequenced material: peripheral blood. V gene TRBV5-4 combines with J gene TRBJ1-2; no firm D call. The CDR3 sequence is CASSTTVVRNYGYTF. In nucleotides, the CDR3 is TGTGCCAGCAGCACTACGGTGGTACGTAACTATGGCTACACCTTC.